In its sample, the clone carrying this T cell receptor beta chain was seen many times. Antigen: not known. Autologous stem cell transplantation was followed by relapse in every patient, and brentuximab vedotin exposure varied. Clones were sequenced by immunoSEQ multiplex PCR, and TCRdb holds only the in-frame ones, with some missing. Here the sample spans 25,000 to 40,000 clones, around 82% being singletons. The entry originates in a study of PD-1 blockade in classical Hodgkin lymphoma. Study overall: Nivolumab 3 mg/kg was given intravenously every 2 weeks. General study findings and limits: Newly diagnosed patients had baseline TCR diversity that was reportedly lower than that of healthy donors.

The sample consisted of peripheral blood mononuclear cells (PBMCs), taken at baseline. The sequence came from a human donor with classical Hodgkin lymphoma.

The CDR3 nucleotides read TGTGCCAGCAGCCAACCGGACAGGGGGCAGGGTGAAGCTTTCTTT. The encoded protein is CASSQPDRGQGEAFF. The chain carries TRBV16 and TRBJ1-1; TRBD1 matches at 11 bases. Germline V lookup: CDR1 KGHSY, CDR2 FQNENV. The CDR3 totals 15 residues. Losses at the gene ends were 2 bases for V and 7 bases for J; bases not matched to a gene: 6.